The TCR beta chain described here comes from a study of T cell responses to AZD1222 COVID-19 vaccine. Assay used: immunoSEQ multiplex PCR; TCRdb lists only in-frame clones, some missing. The sample has more than 100,000 clones, approximately 92% seen once. The CDR3 consists of 15 residues. Germline-derived CDR1 and CDR2 are LNHNV and YYDKDF (reference sequence). Between the trimmed V and J ends, which lost 3 bases and 4 bases, there was a span of 15 bases. The rearrangement links TRBV15 to TRBJ1-1, with a tentative D call TRBD1 (6 bases). Sample: peripheral blood, taken on day 0 of AZD1222 vaccination. This clonotype was sampled from an adult in good health. The CDR3 region is CATSSTLQGFTEAFF. The CDR3 nucleotides read TGTGCCACCAGCAGCACCTTACAGGGATTCACTGAAGCTTTCTTT.